This TCR beta chain came from a study of blood T cell repertoires in COVID-19. The CDR3 totals 16 residues. The germline CDR1 and CDR2 sequences are MNHNS and SASEGT. J gave up 3 bases and V 2 bases, and 9 bases lay outside the gene matches. Here immunoSEQ multiplex PCR was the method, and the copy in TCRdb shows in-frame clones only, minus some. The sample has 200,000 to 300,000 clones; around 81% are singletons. This chain uses TRBV6-1 with TRBJ1-1; 7 nucleotides agree with TRBD1. The sequenced sample was peripheral blood. The sequence derives from a man aged 30 to 45 who had recovered from COVID-19. DNA for the CDR3: TGTGCCAGCAGTGAAAGAAGGGCAGGGGGGCACACTGAAGCTTTCTTT. Its protein product is CASSERRAGGHTEAFF.